The 9 T cell receptor beta chains reported below all come from one sample, sequenced in a study of T cell responses to AZD1222 COVID-19 vaccine. Profiled with immunoSEQ multiplex PCR; TCRdb holds only in-frame clones, not every one. The sample consists of 100,000 to 120,000 clones, around 90% of them appearing once. The sample consisted of peripheral blood, taken on day 0 of MenACWY control vaccination. The receptors derive from an adult in good health.

The chain couples TRBV6-5 to TRBJ1-2; D remains unclear. The V gene's germline CDR1 is MNHEY and CDR2 SVGAGI. Deletions cut 7 bases from V and 1 base from J, with 16 bases between. The length of the CDR3 is 15 residues. CDR3 sequence: CASIPSYGVNYGYTF. In DNA form, the CDR3 reads TGTGCCAGCATTCCCTCCTACGGGGTTAACTATGGCTACACCTTC.

This chain uses TRBV14 with TRBJ1-5; D gene uncertain. CDR1 and CDR2 (germline): SGHDN, FVKESK. V was shortened by 3 bases and J by 0 bases, with 6 bases between the two germline ends. The CDR3 contains 14 residues. The CDR3 bases are TGTGCCAGCAGCCAGACAAATAGCAATCAGCCCCAGCATTTT. Encoded protein: CASSQTNSNQPQHF.

The chain carries TRBV14 and TRBJ1-4; unclear D gene. Germline CDR1 and CDR2: SGHDN and FVKESK. V was cut by 5 bases and J by 0 bases, with 22 bases left in between. CDR3 length: 19 residues. In DNA, the CDR3 is TGTGCCAGCAGCGCCCGAGTAGGAGGAGGCTTTGCAACTAATGAAAAACTGTTTTTT. This codes for CASSARVGGGFATNEKLFF.

V usage is TRBV27 and J usage is TRBJ1-4; TRBD1 is a possible D gene (5 bases). The V end was cut by 4 bases, the J end by 8 bases, with 17 bases between. The CDR3 is made up of 15 amino acids. Germline CDR1 MNHEY, CDR2 SMNVEV (reference sequence). CDR3: CASSSGGSSGEKLFF. The CDR3 region has the DNA TGTGCCAGCAGTTCTGGGGGGAGCTCTGGCGAAAAACTGTTTTTT.

This clone occurred a few times. V and J are TRBV10-1 and TRBJ2-1; TRBD1 or TRBD2 may be the D gene (6 bases each). This CDR3 is built from 13 residues. The germline CDR1 and CDR2 sequences are WNHNN and SYGVQD (reference sequence). The V and J ends lost 5 bases and 13 bases respectively, with 18 bases between them. The CDR3 DNA follows: TGCGCCAGCAGTCAGGACGGGGGCCTCGAACAGTTCTTC. As protein: CASSQDGGLEQFF.

The chain employs TRBV10-3 and TRBJ2-5, with 7 bases matching TRBD2. J gave up 4 bases and V 2 bases, and 7 bases lay outside the gene matches. The germline V gene has CDR1 ENHRY and CDR2 SYGVKD. The CDR3 length is 15 residues. The CDR3 spells CAISESPGGAETQYF. DNA of the CDR3: TGTGCCATCAGTGAGAGCCCGGGGGGTGCAGAGACCCAGTACTTC.

V is TRBV24-1 and J is TRBJ2-2; D not certain. Between the trimmed V and J ends, which lost 8 bases and 6 bases, there was a span of 15 bases. The CDR3 is 14 residues long. Germline V gene lookup returns CDR1 KGHDR and CDR2 SFDVKD. Here the CDR3 DNA reads TGTGCCACCACCAATTCGGGCCCCGCCGGGGAGCTGTTTTTT. It translates to CATTNSGPAGELFF.

The chain combines TRBV24-1 with TRBJ2-3; 8 bases are a match to TRBD2. Germline V gene data show CDR1 as KGHDR and CDR2 as SFDVKD. V lost 9 bases and J lost 5; bases outside the gene matches: 9. The CDR3 extends over 14 amino acids. In DNA form, the CDR3 reads TGTGCCACCGGAACGGGGGGGGGCCGAGATACGCAGTATTTT. Its translation: CATGTGGGRDTQYF.

The V and J genes are TRBV24-1 and TRBJ1-2; D gene unclear. V was shortened by 4 bases and J by 8 bases, with 13 bases between the two germline ends. Germline V gene data show CDR1 as KGHDR and CDR2 as SFDVKD. This CDR3 is 13 amino acids long. Here the CDR3 DNA reads TGTGCCACCAGTGACCTTCCTCCGGGGGGCTACACCTTC. As protein: CATSDLPPGGYTF.